The 4 T cell receptor beta chains given below trace back to one sample, sequenced in a study of blood T cell repertoires in COVID-19. Sequencing used immunoSEQ multiplex PCR; TCRdb keeps in-frame clones, though not all of them. Here the sample spans hundreds of thousands of clones, approximately 83% being singletons. The sequenced sample consisted of peripheral blood. These receptors were obtained from a woman between 25 and 40 years old who had recovered from COVID-19.

The chain is built from TRBV7-8 and TRBJ1-1; D is possibly TRBD1 (5 bases). The CDR3 is 14 residues long. V was shortened by 2 bases and J by 11 bases, with 18 bases between the two germline ends. CDR1 is SGHVS, CDR2 FQNEAQ, per germline. CDR3 residues: CASSLMTARDFAFF. In nucleotides, the CDR3 is TGTGCCAGCAGCTTAATGACAGCCCGCGACTTCGCTTTCTTT.

This rearrangement joins TRBV9 to TRBJ2-2; D perhaps matches TRBD1 (5 bases). This CDR3 is 14 amino acids long. Germline lookup yields CDR1 SGDLS and CDR2 YYNGEE. Trimming pared 4 bases from V and 0 bases from J, leaving 7 bases between. The CDR3 loop is CASSPTANTGELFF. In nucleotides, the CDR3 is TGTGCCAGCAGCCCGACAGCGAACACCGGGGAGCTGTTTTTT.

CDR3 bases: TGTGCCAGCAGCTTAGTTTCTAACAGAGAAAAACTGTTTTTT. Amino acids: CASSLVSNREKLFF. The rearrangement joins TRBV7-9 to TRBJ1-4; D remains ambiguous. Germline assignment: CDR1 SEHNR and CDR2 FQNEAQ (reference sequence). The CDR3 extends over 14 amino acids. The V and J ends lost 1 base and 8 bases respectively, with 11 bases between them.

This clone was detected only a few times. The chain links TRBV30 to TRBJ1-6; no firm D call. V shed 3 bases and J shed 10 bases, with 10 bases lying between them. In germline, CDR1 is GTSNPN, CDR2 SVGIG (reference sequence). The CDR3 runs 12 residues. CDR3: CAWSPTGSPLHF. The CDR3 DNA reads as TGTGCCTGGAGCCCGACTGGATCACCCCTCCACTTT.